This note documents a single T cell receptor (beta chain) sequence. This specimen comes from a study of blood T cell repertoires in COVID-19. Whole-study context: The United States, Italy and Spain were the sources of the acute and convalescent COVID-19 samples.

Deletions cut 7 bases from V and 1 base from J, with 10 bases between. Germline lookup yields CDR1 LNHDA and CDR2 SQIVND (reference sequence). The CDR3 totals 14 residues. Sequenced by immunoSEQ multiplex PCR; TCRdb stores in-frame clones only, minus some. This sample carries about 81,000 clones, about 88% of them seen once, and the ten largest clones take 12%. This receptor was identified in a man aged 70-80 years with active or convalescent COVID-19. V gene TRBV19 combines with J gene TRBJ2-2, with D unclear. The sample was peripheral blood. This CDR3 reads CASNPRGNTGELFF. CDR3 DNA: TGTGCCAGTAACCCCCGCGGGAACACCGGGGAGCTGTTTTTT. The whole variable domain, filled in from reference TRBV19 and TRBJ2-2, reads DGGITQSPKYLFRKEGQNVTLSCEQNLNHDAMYWYRQDPGQGLRLIYYSQIVNDFQKGDIAEGYSVSREKKESFPLTVTSAQKNPTAFYLCASNPRGNTGELFFGEGSRLTVL.